This paragraph covers one T cell receptor (beta chain) sequence. CDR1 and CDR2 from the germline V gene are SGHDT and YYEEEE. V was trimmed by 4 bases and J by 3 bases, leaving 16 bases between them. The CDR3 loop spans 15 amino acids. This sample stems from a study of shared T cell receptors in the human thymus. Method: immunoSEQ multiplex PCR; TCRdb's copy keeps in-frame clones and lacks some. The repertoire has hundreds of thousands of clones, roughly 94% of them found once; the top ten carry 0.02%. The sequenced sample was thymocytes. The TCR sequence derives from a human donor. The chain employs TRBV5-6 and TRBJ2-5, with a possible D match to TRBD1 (6 bases). The CDR3 DNA sequence: TGTGCCAGCAGCAAGAGGACAGCTACTAAAGAGACCCAGTACTTC. Its protein product is CASSKRTATKETQYF.